The rows below give T cell receptor beta chains drawn from one sample of a study of patients and donors after allogeneic stem cell transplantation. TCRdb processed the RT-PCR reads anew with MiXCR; each CDR3 protein has one entry. Here the sample spans hundreds of thousands of distinct CDR3 sequences, 15% to 20% being singletons. The source material was blood, either unsorted or a sorted T cell fraction (not recorded which). All receptors come from a human donor who was either an allogeneic HSCT recipient or a stem cell or donor lymphocyte infusion donor (not recorded which). It is not recorded whose cells these are; they may come from a transplant donor. Each CDR3 is given with its conserved first and last residue. Fields, in order: V gene, J gene, CDR3 protein.

>TRBV6-2/TRBV6-3|TRBJ2-1
CASSGTSGGWLEQFF
>TRBV2|TRBJ2-5
CASSLVTSLETQYF
>TRBV11-1|TRBJ2-2
CASSLAEPRGRPGRSTTGELFF
>TRBV7-7|TRBJ2-2
CASSLAQGQGAITGELFF
>TRBV12-3/TRBV12-4|TRBJ2-5
CASSFSGTQQETQYF
>TRBV4-1|TRBJ2-7
CASSQVNRGSGEQYF
>TRBV4-1|TRBJ2-1
CASSQPAAGEYNEQFF
>TRBV7-6|TRBJ1-1
CASSPTGVGEAFF
>TRBV19|TRBJ1-4
CASSIWGQGEEKLFF
>TRBV3-1|TRBJ2-2
CASSATPGSGELFF
>TRBV19|TRBJ1-5
CASTDRRAVQPQHF
>TRBV10-3|TRBJ1-2
CAISESHRGLPGGYTF
>TRBV20-1|TRBJ2-1
CSAAPVYNEQFF
>TRBV14|TRBJ1-6
CASSDSGSITSPLHF
>TRBV5-6|TRBJ2-4
CASSLELAKNIQYF
>TRBV15|TRBJ2-1
CATSRTSGTYNEQFF
>TRBV9|TRBJ2-1
CASSVGDRNNEQFF
>TRBV3-1|TRBJ1-2
CASSLRSGQVNYGYTF